A single sample is the source of the 2 T cell receptor beta chains below, sequenced in a study of T cell repertoires in cytomegalovirus infection. MiXCR was run by TCRdb on the reads, yielding one entry per CDR3 protein. This table has about 490,000 distinct CDR3 sequences, about 10% appearing once. Sequencing used PBMCs. These receptors originate from a human donor in good health (CMV status not recorded). Some clones in this sample may be carry-over from other donors' samples.

This clonotype has a count of ten or more. V gene TRBV28 combines with J gene TRBJ2-7; tentative D call: TRBD1 (6 bases). The germline V gene has CDR1 MDHEN and CDR2 SYDVKM. The ends were cut back, 3 bases at V and 3 bases at J, with 12 bases in the middle. The CDR3 loop spans 14 amino acids. The CDR3 nucleotides read TGTGCCAGCAGTTTCGTAACAGGGAACTACGAGCAGTACTTC. Its protein is CASSFVTGNYEQYF.

This clonotype was seen repeatedly, ten times or more. The chain is built from TRBV27 and TRBJ1-6, with 8 bases fitting TRBD1. This CDR3 spans 14 amino acids. Unmatched junction bases numbered 5, after V lost 6 bases and J lost 7 bases. From germline, CDR1 is MNHEY and CDR2 SMNVEV (reference sequence). The CDR3 DNA is TGTGCCAGCAGGCCTCAGGGGGCCAATTCACCCCTCCACTTT. This translates into CASRPQGANSPLHF.